The present TCR beta chain was sequenced within a study of control samples from healthy donors and cancer patients. Here immunoSEQ multiplex PCR was the method, and the copy in TCRdb shows in-frame clones only, minus some. The sample lists about 140,000 clones; around 94% were seen once. The clonotype originates from a man in his forties or fifties in good health. Sequencing input: blood.

CDR3 bases: TGCAGTGCTAGTGTTGGGACAGCTAACTATGGCTACACCTTC. Translation gives CSASVGTANYGYTF. The chain couples TRBV20-1 to TRBJ1-2; 7 positions match TRBD1. Germline V gene data show CDR1 as DFQATT and CDR2 as SNEGSKA (reference sequence). The CDR3 loop spans 14 amino acids. V lost 3 bases to trimming and J lost 0 bases; unmatched junction nucleotides: 4.